Given below is one T cell receptor beta chain in context. The sample originates from a study of shared clonotypes between healthy human individuals. Generated by immunoSEQ multiplex PCR, the TCRdb table keeps only in-frame clones and is missing some. Of hundreds of thousands of clones listed, more than 95% are singletons. CDR1 is MDHEN, CDR2 SYDVKM, per germline. The V end lost 6 bases, the J end lost 0 bases, and 11 bases lay between the germline ends. This CDR3 region has 14 residues. The V gene is TRBV28, the J gene TRBJ2-5; D uncertain. This clonotype originated in a woman aged 30 to 39 in good health. Sequencing was performed on naive CD4+ T cells sorted from blood. Subset: CD45RA+ positively selected. The CDR3 DNA follows: TGTGCCAGCAGACGTGACACAAACCAAGAGACCCAGTACTTC. Amino acids: CASRRDTNQETQYF.